This T cell receptor beta chain is from a study of Graves' ophthalmopathy and Graves' hyperthyroidism. This clonotype was detected many times. Losses at the gene ends were 5 bases for V and 9 bases for J; bases not matched to a gene: 11. The CDR3 is made up of 15 amino acids. Germline CDR1 is SGHAT and CDR2 is FQNNGV. Using RNA transcripts, the TCR beta CDR3 regions were amplified. HTBI-primed RT-PCR formed the first round, and a multiplex PCR formed the second. TCRdb fed the multiplex PCR reads into MiXCR, producing one record per CDR3 protein. The sample holds a few hundred thousand distinct CDR3 sequences, 15% seen once.

Material for sequencing was peripheral blood. This chain uses TRBV11-2 with TRBJ2-2; TRBD1 agrees at 8 bases. The TCR comes from a woman aged 18-30 years with stable Graves' hyperthyroidism. Here the CDR3 DNA reads TGTGCCAGCAGCCCGAGGACAGGGAGGCGTTGGGAGCTGTTTTTT. Residues: CASSPRTGRRWELFF.